This TCR beta chain was captured in a study of shared clonotypes between healthy human individuals. Study-wide points: Across subsets, estimated richness was generally greater for naive than for memory populations.

A note on this clone: No antigen is known for it.

The CDR3 runs to 18 residues. As processed by the authors: ImmunoSEQ gave junction-only sequences without quality scores, so filtering differed. Method: immunoSEQ multiplex PCR; TCRdb's copy keeps in-frame clones and lacks some. The D gene and trimming were derived from the DNA, and the V and J assignments and clone size from that table. Of some 1.4 million clones in the sample, roughly 96% are singletons; the top ten hold approximately 1.2%. The sample taken for sequencing was naive CD4+ T cells sorted from blood. Subset described: CD45RA+ positively selected. The sequence came from a man aged 25-45 years in good health. V gene TRBV21-1 combines with J gene TRBJ2-1; the table assigns TRBD2, which was not confirmed against the DNA. TRBV21-1 is labeled a pseudogene. The CDR3 sequence is CASPAALAGDRNYNEQFF. The CDR3 DNA reads TGTGCCAGCCCCGCGGCACTAGCGGGCGACCGAAACTACAATGAGCAGTTCTTC.